Reported below is one T cell receptor (beta chain). This clone was observed many times. Its antigen is not yet known. Base quality data are lacking; no much larger clone is found one base away. A MiSeq instrument was used for deep resolution sequencing, which targeted depths ranging from 1 in 1 million up to 1 in 200,000 T cells, with coverage averaging 10x for each clonotype. The immunoSEQ hsTCRB Kit was used to generate the TCR beta libraries. Per the original workflow: The data were analyzed with ImmunoSEQ Analyzer and ImmunoSEQ Data Assistant, and V, D and J gene assignments followed IMGT definitions. Clonality, which ranges from 0 to 1, was calculated as one minus the normalized Shannon entropy of productive rearrangement frequencies. Only overrepresented clonotypes making up at least 0.05% of the repertoire of each patient were included in the public clonotype analysis. Approximately 14 age-matched healthy donor repertoires from immuneACCESS were used as controls for clonality. As stored in TCRdb, this immuneACCESS dataset retains in-frame rearrangements with V and J assigned. A fraction of the clones does not appear; measured against another copy, unresolved V genes explain less than half of the discrepancy, and the remainder lacks a known reason. D and trimming come from the DNA, and the V and J calls and clone size come from that table. In all, the sample holds hundreds of thousands of clones, and roughly 79% of those were seen once. Of the sample, under 8.5% falls within the top ten clones.

For TCR beta library preparation, roughly 2 micrograms of genomic DNA was extracted from cryopreserved PBMCs. High-throughput TCR beta sequencing was performed on longitudinal blood samples from CLL patients receiving ibrutinib monotherapy. The patients were enrolled in a single-center, open-label phase 2 trial of ibrutinib monotherapy. This sample was included in a study of cytotoxic CD8 clonotypes in ibrutinib-treated CLL (dated by TCRdb to about 2021). About the study as a whole: In this cohort, more than 14 patients were treatment-naive and ten to eleven were relapsed/refractory, while roughly 18 had unmutated IGHV. Partial responses were observed in 24 patients and complete responses in 2; after a median follow-up of 68 months, remission was maintained in roughly 14 patients and progression was observed in some 12. Response samples were obtained after a median of about 13 months of treatment, with a range of roughly 6 to 40 months. An average of about 250,000 productive templates and approximately 90,000 productive rearrangements was obtained per sample. Of the 85 to 95 participants in the trial, 20 to 30 had longitudinal samples available. Cryopreserved peripheral blood mononuclear cells were collected before treatment, at response, and at either disease progression or sustained remission.

On the study overall, not on this receptor specifically: Sustained-remission and progressing patients did not have matched sampling times, and lymph node repertoires were not examined. Clonality rose at ibrutinib response, remained stable during sustained remission, and dropped back toward baseline at progression. Public clonotypes were rare and either contracted or stayed stable during treatment, and the rise in clonality at ibrutinib response reflected the expansion of private clonotypes. At baseline, clonality was higher than in age-matched healthy donors and showed a strong correlation with circulating CD8+ T-cell counts.

The TCR was taken from a human donor with chronic lymphocytic leukemia. The source material was PBMCs, sampled before ibrutinib treatment.

CDR3 protein: CASSDSQGADTQYF. The bases read TGTGCCAGCAGTGACTCGCAGGGGGCAGATACGCAGTATTTT. The chain joins TRBV6-4 to TRBJ2-3, with 7 bases aligning to TRBD1. CDR1 and CDR2 (MRHNA, SNTAGT) derive from the germline V gene. The germline V and J ends show losses of 0 bases and 4 bases respectively, and no gene match explains 1 base of the junction. Taken from cysteine to phenylalanine, the CDR3 has 14 residues. Of all the DNA, just the CDR3 is kept, 42 bases in frame from base 1.